A selection of T cell receptor beta chains follows, all from one sample in a study of T cells in Graves' hyperthyroidism and ophthalmopathy. TCRdb reanalysed the multiplex PCR reads using MiXCR and keeps one entry per CDR3 protein. The sample has 300,000 to 450,000 distinct CDR3 sequences; approximately 15% are singletons. The sequencing sample was made of blood. Receptors were obtained from a woman aged 18-29 years with Graves' hyperthyroidism that later progressed to Graves' ophthalmopathy. CDR3s include the opening cysteine and the closing phenylalanine or tryptophan. Fields, in order: clone size, CDR3 length, D gene, J gene, V gene, CDR3 protein, CDR3 DNA. The D gene is left open where the match is weak. The size entry is marked missing in some rows and otherwise reads once, few, many or a size class.

few,16,TRBD1,TRBJ1-1,TRBV18,CASSLRDRGQIAEAFF,TGTGCCAGCTCACTCAGGGACAGGGGCCAGATCGCTGAAGCTTTCTTT
many,14,TRBD1,TRBJ2-7,TRBV20-1,CSAGDWTGGYEQYF,TGCAGTGCTGGGGACTGGACAGGGGGGTACGAGCAGTACTTC
-,11,-,TRBJ2-7,TRBV28,CATTDKYEQYF,TGTGCCACCACCGACAAATACGAGCAGTACTTC
-,13,-,TRBJ1-2,TRBV28,CVGGTGYNYGYTF,TGTGTCGGCGGAACAGGGTACAACTATGGCTACACCTTC
many,17,TRBD2,TRBJ2-3,TRBV5-1,CASSLALAGPSTDTQYF,TGCGCCAGCAGCTTGGCGCTAGCGGGACCTAGCACAGATACGCAGTATTTT
-,15,TRBD1,TRBJ1-2,TRBV11-2,CASSLATGANYDCTF,TGTGCCAGCAGCCTCGCAACAGGGGCTAACTATGACTGCACCTTC
-,15,-,TRBJ2-3,TRBV9,CASSASATSTDTQYF,TGTGCCAGCAGCGCTAGCGCAACTAGCACAGATACGCAGTATTTT
many,15,-,TRBJ1-2,TRBV6-1,CASSEASVFNYGYTF,TGTGCCAGCAGTGAAGCGTCGGTATTTAACTATGGCTACACCTTC
-,13,-,TRBJ1-5,TRBV4-1,CASSPYSNQPPHF,TGCGCCAGCAGCCCTTATAGCAATCAGCCCCCGCATTTT
many,13,-,TRBJ1-2,TRBV24-1,CATSEEASYGYTF,TGTGCCACCAGTGAGGAGGCTAGCTATGGCTACACCTTC
many,15,TRBD1,TRBJ1-2,TRBV11-2,CASSLGTEPNYGYTF,TGTGCCAGCAGCCTCGGGACAGAACCTAACTATGGCTACACCTTC
once,17,TRBD2,TRBJ2-2,TRBV18,CASSPLGLAGASGELFF,TGTGCCAGCTCACCGTTGGGACTAGCGGGAGCTAGCGGGGAGCTGTTTTTT
many,15,TRBD2,TRBJ2-1,TRBV29-1,CSVEASGRAGNEQFF,TGCAGCGTTGAAGCTAGCGGGAGGGCTGGCAATGAGCAGTTCTTC
many,14,-,TRBJ2-2,TRBV6-2/TRBV6-3,CASSRSGNTGELFF,TGTGCCAGCAGTAGGAGCGGGAACACCGGGGAGCTGTTTTTT
many,16,-,TRBJ2-3,TRBV28,CASSQNSGTSTDTQYF,TGTGCCAGCAGCCAGAATAGCGGCACCAGCACAGATACGCAGTATTTT
once,10,-,TRBJ2-5,TRBV6-1,CASSEAYQYF,TGTGCCAGCAGTGAAGCTTATCAGTACTTC
many,11,-,TRBJ2-1,TRBV20-1,CSARGGYEQFF,TGCAGTGCGCGAGGGGGTTATGAGCAGTTCTTC
few,11,-,TRBJ2-3,TRBV24-1,CATSATDTQYF,TGTGCCACCAGTGCGACAGATACGCAGTATTTT